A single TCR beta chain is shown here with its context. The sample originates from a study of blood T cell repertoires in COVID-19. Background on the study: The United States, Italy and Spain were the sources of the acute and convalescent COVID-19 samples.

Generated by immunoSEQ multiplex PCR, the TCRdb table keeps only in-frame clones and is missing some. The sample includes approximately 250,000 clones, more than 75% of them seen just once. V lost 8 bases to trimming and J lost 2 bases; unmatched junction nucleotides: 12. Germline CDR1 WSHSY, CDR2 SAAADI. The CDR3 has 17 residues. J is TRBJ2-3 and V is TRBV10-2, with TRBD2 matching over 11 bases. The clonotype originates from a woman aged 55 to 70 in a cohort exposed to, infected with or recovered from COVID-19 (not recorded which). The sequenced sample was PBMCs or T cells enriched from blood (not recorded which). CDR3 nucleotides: TGCGCCAGCTCCACCTCAAGACTAGCGGGGTACACAGATACGCAGTATTTT. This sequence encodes CASSTSRLAGYTDTQYF.